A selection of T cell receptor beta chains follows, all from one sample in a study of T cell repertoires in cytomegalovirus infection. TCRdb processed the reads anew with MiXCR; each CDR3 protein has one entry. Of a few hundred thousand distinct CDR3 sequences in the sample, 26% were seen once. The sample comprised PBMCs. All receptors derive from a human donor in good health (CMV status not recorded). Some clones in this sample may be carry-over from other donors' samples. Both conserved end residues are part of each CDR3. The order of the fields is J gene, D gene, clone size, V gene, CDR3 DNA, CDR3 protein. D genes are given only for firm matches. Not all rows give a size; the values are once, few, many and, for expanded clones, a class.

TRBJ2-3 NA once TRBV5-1 TGCGCCAGCAGCTTGGACGGGAGCGTCACAGATACGCAGTATTTT CASSLDGSVTDTQYF
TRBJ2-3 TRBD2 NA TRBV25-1 TGTGCCAGCAGTGAGCGAGAGAGCGGGAGGGTAGATACGCAGTATTTT CASSERESGRVDTQYF
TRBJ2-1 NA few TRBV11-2 TGTGCCAGCAGCCCTTGGACGGGATACAATGAGCAGTTCTTC CASSPWTGYNEQFF
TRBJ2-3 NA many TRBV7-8 TGTGCCAGCGTTAGAGGTAGCGGAGCTGGGGGTTCCGCTACGCAGTATTTT CASVRGSGAGGSATQYF
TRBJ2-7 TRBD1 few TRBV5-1 TGCGCCAGCAGCTCGGGCCGGGTGACAGGGGTAGGCCCGGGCCGCTACGAGCAGTACTTC CASSSGRVTGVGPGRYEQYF
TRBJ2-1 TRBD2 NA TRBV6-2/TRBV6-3 TGTGCCAGCAGTCGAGAAGCGGGAGGGTTGGGTTACAATGAGCAGTTCTTC CASSREAGGLGYNEQFF
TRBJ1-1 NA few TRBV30 TGTGCCTGGGATTTAGGTCAGACTAACACTGAAGCTTTCTTT CAWDLGQTNTEAFF
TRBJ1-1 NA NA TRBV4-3 TGCGCCAGCAGCCAAGATCCAGTCATGAACACTGAAGCTTTCTTT CASSQDPVMNTEAFF
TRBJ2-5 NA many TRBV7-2 TGTGCCAGCAGGGATAGGGGGGCGGTGCAAGAGACCCAGTACTTC CASRDRGAVQETQYF
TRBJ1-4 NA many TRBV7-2 TGTGCCAGCAGCTCCCGGGGTGGAAAACTGTTTTTT CASSSRGGKLFF
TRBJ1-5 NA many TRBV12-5 TGTGCTAGTGGTCCCAACCGCGGGACTGAGGACAATCAGCCCCAGCATTTT CASGPNRGTEDNQPQHF
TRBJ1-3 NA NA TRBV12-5 TGTGCTAGTGGTTTGCGGGAGGCGTCTGGAAACACCATATATTTT CASGLREASGNTIYF
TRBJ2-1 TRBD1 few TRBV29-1 TGCAGCGGGGGAGACAGGGTCAATGAGCAGTTCTTC CSGGDRVNEQFF
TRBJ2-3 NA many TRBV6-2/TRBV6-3 TGTGCCAGCATTCCGGGGGAAGAAGATACGCAGTATTTT CASIPGEEDTQYF
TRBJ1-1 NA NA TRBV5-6 TGTGCCAGCAGCTTTCGGGGCAGCGCTGAAGCTTTCTTT CASSFRGSAEAFF
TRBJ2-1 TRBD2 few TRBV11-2 TGTGCCAGCAGCTTGACTAGCGGGAGGGGTCACAATGAGCAGTTCTTC CASSLTSGRGHNEQFF
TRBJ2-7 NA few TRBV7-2 TGTGCCAGCACCTCAGGCTACGAGCAGTACTTC CASTSGYEQYF
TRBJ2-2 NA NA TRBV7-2 TGTGCCAGCAGCCAGATGGCGATCGGGGAGCTGTTTTTT CASSQMAIGELFF
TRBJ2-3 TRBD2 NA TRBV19 TGTGCCAGTAGAAGACTAGCGGGGACAGATACGCAGTATTTT CASRRLAGTDTQYF
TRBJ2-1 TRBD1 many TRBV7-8 TGTGCCAGCAGCTTATCGTCAGGGGGCATGATTAATGAGCAGTTCTTC CASSLSSGGMINEQFF
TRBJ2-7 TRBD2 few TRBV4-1 TGCGCCAGCAGCCAACTACTCGGGCGGGAGAGATACGAGCAGTACTTC CASSQLLGRERYEQYF
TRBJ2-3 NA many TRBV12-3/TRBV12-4 TGTGCCAGCAGTTTATGGGGTGGTGACTACACAGATACGCAGTATTTT CASSLWGGDYTDTQYF
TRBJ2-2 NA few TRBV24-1 TGTGCCACTAAGAGTCCCTCTAGCAGCGCGAACACCGGGGAGCTGTTTTTT CATKSPSSSANTGELFF
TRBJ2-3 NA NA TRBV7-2 TGTGCCAGCAGCTCCTACCCGCTGCGGGCGCCCACAGATACGCAGTATTTT CASSSYPLRAPTDTQYF
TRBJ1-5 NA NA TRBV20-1 TGCAGTGCTAGAGATAACTACAGGGATAATCAGCCCCAGCATTTT CSARDNYRDNQPQHF
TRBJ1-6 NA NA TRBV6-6 TGTGCCAGCAGTTACTCGAGAGGGAGAGGTCGGAACAATTCACCCCTCCACTTT CASSYSRGRGRNNSPLHF
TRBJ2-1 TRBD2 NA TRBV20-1 TGCAGTGCCGGACTAGCGGGGAATCCCTTTAATGAGCAGTTCTTC CSAGLAGNPFNEQFF
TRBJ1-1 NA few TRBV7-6 TGTGCCAGCAGCACCACGCGTACGGACCTCGAATCGAACACTGAAGCTTTCTTT CASSTTRTDLESNTEAFF
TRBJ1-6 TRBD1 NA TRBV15 TGTGCCACCAGCTCTGGACAGGGGGAAGGGTCACCCCTCCACTTT CATSSGQGEGSPLHF
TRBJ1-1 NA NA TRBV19 TGTGCCAGTAGTCCGATTTTCTGGGGGGGGTTGAACACTGAAGCTTTCTTT CASSPIFWGGLNTEAFF
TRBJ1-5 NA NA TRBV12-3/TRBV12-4 TGTGCCAGCAGCTCTGACAGGCGCAATAAGCCCCAGCATTTT CASSSDRRNKPQHF
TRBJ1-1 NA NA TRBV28 TGTGCCAGCAGCAAACACCGGCGGAACACTGAAGCTTTCTTT CASSKHRRNTEAFF
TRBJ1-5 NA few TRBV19 TGTGCCAGTAGACGGGGGAAGGGGAATTACGGTCAGCCCCAGCATTTT CASRRGKGNYGQPQHF
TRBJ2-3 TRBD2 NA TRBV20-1 TGCAGTGCTAGAGAGGCGGGAGGATCCACAGATACGCAGTATTTT CSAREAGGSTDTQYF
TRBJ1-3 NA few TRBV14 TGTGCCAGCAGCAAGCGAGGAACCAACTCTGGAAACACCATATATTTT CASSKRGTNSGNTIYF
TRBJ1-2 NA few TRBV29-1 TGCAGCGTTGAACCGTCCGGCCAATATGGCTACACCTTC CSVEPSGQYGYTF
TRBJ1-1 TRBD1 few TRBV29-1 TGCAGCGTTGGACAGGGGGTCTCAAGGGGCACTGAAGCTTTCTTT CSVGQGVSRGTEAFF
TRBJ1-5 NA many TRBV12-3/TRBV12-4 TGTGCCAGCACCAGTAGCAATCAGCCCCAGCATTTT CASTSSNQPQHF
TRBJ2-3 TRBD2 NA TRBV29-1 TGCAGCGTTGAAGACGGGAGGGCCGTAGATACGCAGTATTTT CSVEDGRAVDTQYF
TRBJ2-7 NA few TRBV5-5 TGTGCCAGCAGCTTGGACGCCAGGGGTTACGAGCAGTACTTC CASSLDARGYEQYF
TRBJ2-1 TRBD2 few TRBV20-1 TGCAGTGCTAGAGTTTTGGGGAGGCCCGGGGGGGAGCAGTTCTTC CSARVLGRPGGEQFF
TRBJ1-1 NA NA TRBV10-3 TGTGCCATCAGTGAGTCAACCAGGGGGAACACTGAAGCTTTCTTT CAISESTRGNTEAFF